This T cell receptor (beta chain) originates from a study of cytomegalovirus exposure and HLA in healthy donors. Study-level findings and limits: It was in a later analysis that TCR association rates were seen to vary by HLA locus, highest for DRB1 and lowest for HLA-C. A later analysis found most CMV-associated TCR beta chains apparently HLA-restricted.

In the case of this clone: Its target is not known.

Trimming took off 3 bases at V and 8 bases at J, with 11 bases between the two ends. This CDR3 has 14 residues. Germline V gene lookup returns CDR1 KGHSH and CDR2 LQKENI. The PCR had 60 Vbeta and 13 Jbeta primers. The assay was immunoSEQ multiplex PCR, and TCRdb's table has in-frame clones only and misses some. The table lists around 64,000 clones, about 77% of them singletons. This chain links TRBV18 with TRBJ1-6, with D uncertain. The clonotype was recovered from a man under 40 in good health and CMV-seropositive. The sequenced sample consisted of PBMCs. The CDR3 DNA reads TGTGCCAGCTCACCGGGTGTAGGAGATTCACCCCTCCACTTT. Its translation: CASSPGVGDSPLHF.